The source of this T cell receptor (beta chain) is a study of T cell responses to AZD1222 COVID-19 vaccine. About the study: It was second doses at about 4 or about 12 weeks that were pooled. Whole-study findings and limits: Among those given AZD1222, only six were seropositive at baseline. Possibly, clonal diversity was underestimated; donors were largely white British and included more females.

Note on this clone: What it binds is unknown.

The repertoire was sequenced with immunoSEQ multiplex PCR; TCRdb's copy has only in-frame clones and lacks some. The sample lists some 80,000 clones, 70% to 90% occurring once. V dropped 6 bases and J dropped 0 bases, with 12 bases sitting between them. CDR3 length equals 16 residues. Germline values: CDR1 LGHDT, CDR2 YNNKEL (reference sequence). Specimen: peripheral blood, collected on day 0 of AZD1222 vaccination. The sequence derives from an adult in good health. This chain uses TRBV3-1 (or the pseudogene TRBV3-2) with TRBJ2-6; D gene unclear. The chain's CDR3 is CASRRKQLSGANVLTF. CDR3 coding DNA: TGTGCCAGCAGGCGAAAACAGCTCTCTGGGGCCAACGTCCTGACTTTC.